This T cell receptor (beta chain) was recovered during a study of blood T cell repertoires in COVID-19. V shed 5 bases and J 1 base; nucleotides not matched to a gene: 8. CDR1 is SEHNR and CDR2 is FQNEAQ in the germline V gene (reference sequence). The CDR3 covers 16 residues. Measured with immunoSEQ multiplex PCR; TCRdb has only the in-frame clones, and not every one. Of roughly 150,000 clones in the sample, around 82% were seen once. The sample consisted of peripheral blood. This TCR was recovered from a man between 65 and 85 years old with active or convalescent COVID-19. The gene calls are TRBV7-9 and TRBJ1-1; 9 bases agree with TRBD1. CDR3 sequence (DNA): TGTGCCAGCAGCCCGCCCGGGACAGGGAGGAACACTGAAGCTTTCTTT. Encoded protein: CASSPPGTGRNTEAFF.